The T cell receptor beta chain under discussion was sequenced for a study of blood T cell repertoires in COVID-19. The CDR3 is 16 amino acids. From germline, CDR1 is SGHVS and CDR2 FNYEAQ. The V end lost 2 bases, the J end lost 6 bases, and 18 bases lay between the germline ends. Data came from immunoSEQ multiplex PCR; TCRdb stores just in-frame clones and leaves some out. The sample records 400,000 to 550,000 clones, roughly 90% being singletons. Sequencing used peripheral blood. The sequence was obtained from a woman in her 30s with acute or convalescent COVID-19. The chain is built from TRBV7-6 and TRBJ2-3, with a tentative D call TRBD2 (5 bases). The CDR3 bases are TGTGCCAGCAGCTTACCCAAGCCGGACTCTGATGATACGCAGTATTTT. Translated, it gives CASSLPKPDSDDTQYF.